This TCR beta chain was obtained from a study of neoadjuvant anti-PD-1 for oral cavity cancer. Looking at the study overall: Most patients had three to four biweekly doses of 3 mg/kg nivolumab before resection. Patients without progression received a fourth nivolumab dose around day 43, then surgical resection on days 50-56. Whole-study findings and limits: Each response group had just a few patients in TCR analyses.

Time point of the sample: after neoadjuvant nivolumab, at surgical resection. To note about this clone: Its specificity is unknown.

Clones were read by immunoSEQ multiplex PCR, and TCRdb kept only the in-frame ones, dropping some. The table shows about 25,000 clones, with 25% to 35% occurring only once. From germline, CDR1 is SGHVS and CDR2 FNYEAQ. V shed 0 bases and J 5 bases; nucleotides not matched to a gene: 7. CDR3 size: 16 residues. The input for sequencing was tumor tissue, taken after nivolumab (anti-PD-1) treatment. This sequence was found in a person between 40 and 85 years old with oral cavity squamous cell carcinoma. The chain uses TRBV7-6 and TRBJ2-7; 10 positions agree with TRBD2. For the CDR3, the DNA is TGTGCCAGCAGCTTAGCGCTAGCGGGAGCTCGGAACGAGCAGTACTTC. It specifies CASSLALAGARNEQYF.